This T cell receptor beta chain was recorded in a study of PD-L1 blockade in urothelial cancer. Sequenced by immunoSEQ multiplex PCR; TCRdb stores in-frame clones only, minus some. The table shows under 30,000 clones, with 75% to 85% occurring only once. This CDR3 contains 16 residues. The V gene lost 4 bases and the J gene lost 0 bases, with 15 bases spanning the gap. Per germline, CDR1 SQVTM and CDR2 ANQGSEA. Described time point: peripheral blood 6 weeks after treatment start. The TCR was taken from a man aged 65-85 years with urothelial cancer. The chain links TRBV29-1 to TRBJ1-4; TRBD1 might be the D (6 bases). The material was PBMCs, obtained around atezolizumab (anti-PD-L1) treatment. CDR3 DNA: TGCAGCGTTGGGACCGACAGGAGCGCAACTAATGAAAAACTGTTTTTT. Amino acid sequence: CSVGTDRSATNEKLFF.